This T cell receptor (beta chain) was recovered during a study of blood T cell repertoires in COVID-19. On the study more broadly: The origin of the acute and convalescent COVID-19 samples was the United States, Italy and Spain. Nucleic acid was either cDNA or gDNA, and it came from T cells, B-cell-depleted T cells, or PBMCs.

This clone showed up just a few times. The authors' processing: Amplification with reference gene primers provided the estimates of nucleated cell counts. TCRdb's copy holds only in-frame clones and misses some; the assay was immunoSEQ multiplex PCR. V and J calls and clone size follow that table, whereas D and trimming were derived from the DNA. The sample carries 50,000 to 70,000 clones, around 87% recorded once. The clonotype was recovered from a man aged 60-69 years with active or convalescent COVID-19. The sequenced sample was peripheral blood.

The CDR3, as DNA: TGTGCCAGCAGTTCACAGGGGCCCTACGAGCAGTACTTC. Protein sequence: CASSSQGPYEQYF. V usage is TRBV27 and J usage is TRBJ2-7; 7 bases match TRBD1. V was pared by 4 bases and J by 2 bases, with 2 bases of the junction left unmatched. The CDR3 spans 13 residues. Looked up from germline, CDR1 is MNHEY and CDR2 is SMNVEV (reference sequence).